Listed below are T cell receptor beta chains from one sample, sequenced in a study of control samples from healthy donors and cancer patients. Assay used: immunoSEQ multiplex PCR; TCRdb lists only in-frame clones, some missing. The sample carries 140,000 to 150,000 clones, 91% recorded once. Material: blood. The receptors originated from a man aged 25-45 years in good health. CDR3s include the opening cysteine and the closing phenylalanine or tryptophan. A D gene is named only where the DNA matches it firmly. The size entry is marked missing in some rows and otherwise reads once, few, many or a size class.

>TRBJ1-2|.|.|TRBV19
TGTGCCAGTAGTATACGGGACGGGACGGGCTACACCTTC
CASSIRDGTGYTF
>TRBJ1-5|.|.|TRBV11-3
TGTGCCAGCAGCCCCAGACCGTCGAACAATCAGCCCCAGCATTTT
CASSPRPSNNQPQHF
>TRBJ1-2|.|.|TRBV5-5
TGTGCCGGGGTATTCAGGGGTACTCTATGCGGCTACACCTTC
CAGVFRGTLCGYTF
>TRBJ2-1|.|.|TRBV7-3
TGTGCCAGCGCACTTACGAACTCCGGGGGGCGACTGTCAAATGAGCAGTTCTTC
CASALTNSGGRLSNEQFF
>TRBJ2-3|.|.|TRBV30
TGTGCCTGGGCCCTTGGGGATACGCAGTATTTT
CAWALGDTQYF
>TRBJ2-7|.|once|TRBV2
TGTGCCAGCAGTTTCCCCTTGGAGCAGTACTTC
CASSFPLEQYF
>TRBJ2-7|TRBD2|.|TRBV23-1
TGCGCCAGCAGCCATATTTCCCGGGGGGGACACCCGAACTTC
CASSHISRGGHPNF
>TRBJ2-1|.|.|TRBV4-1
TGCGCCAGCAGCCACCAACCCTACAATGAGCAGTTCTTC
CASSHQPYNEQFF
>TRBJ1-2|.|.|TRBV6-1
TGTGCCAGCAGTGAAACAGGGAATATAGAAGGCTACACCTTC
CASSETGNIEGYTF
>TRBJ2-1|TRBD1|.|TRBV10-1
TGCGCCAGAAAGACCGGGACAGGGGTGTACAATGAGCAGTTCTTC
CARKTGTGVYNEQFF
>TRBJ1-1|.|.|TRBV5-1
TGCGCCAGCAGCCCACAAACCGGGACAAATCTAGTAGGCACTGAAGCTTTCTTT
CASSPQTGTNLVGTEAFF
>TRBJ2-7|.|.|TRBV7-9
TGTGCCAGCAGCTTAGAGGGGGGCCCGGGGTACGAGCAGTACTTC
CASSLEGGPGYEQYF
>TRBJ2-7|TRBD1|.|TRBV27
TGTGCCAGCAGTTTATCCGCCGGACAGGGAGGAAGGCAGTACTTC
CASSLSAGQGGRQYF
>TRBJ1-2|.|.|TRBV27
TGTGCCAGCAGTTTATCCGCGAAATTTGGCTACACCTTC
CASSLSAKFGYTF
>TRBJ1-6|.|few|TRBV5-1
TGCGCCAGCAGCTTGACTCCCTCAGAAGGTTCACCCCTCCACTTT
CASSLTPSEGSPLHF
>TRBJ2-7|.|.|TRBV6-4
TGTGCCAGCAGTGATGGTTCCGACGTGCAGTACTTC
CASSDGSDVQYF
>TRBJ2-2|TRBD2|.|TRBV6-1
TGTGCCAGCAGTGAGAGCGGGGGCACCGGGGAGCTGTTTTTT
CASSESGGTGELFF
>TRBJ2-1|.|.|TRBV5-6
TGTGCCAGCAGCTATCAACGGATTTACAATGAGCAGTTCTTC
CASSYQRIYNEQFF
>TRBJ1-3|.|once|TRBV6-6
TGTGCCAGCAGTCCCCCATCCCACTCGGCTGGAAACACCATATATTTT
CASSPPSHSAGNTIYF
>TRBJ2-3|TRBD2|.|TRBV3-1/TRBV3-2
TGTGCCAGCAGCCAAACGGTTTTCGGGGGGGGAGGGACAGATACGCAGTATTTT
CASSQTVFGGGGTDTQYF
>TRBJ1-1|.|.|TRBV27
TGTGCCAGCAGTTTATCGGTGAGGGTCCCTGAAGCTTTCTTT
CASSLSVRVPEAFF
>TRBJ2-1|.|.|TRBV10-2
TGCGCCAGCAGTGAGACTTACAATGAGCAGTTCTTC
CASSETYNEQFF
>TRBJ1-1|TRBD1|.|TRBV27
TGTGCCAGCAGTCCGACAGGGCGATTTACTGAAGCTTTCTTT
CASSPTGRFTEAFF
>TRBJ1-5|TRBD1|.|TRBV4-1
TGCGCCAGCAGTCACGGGACAGGGAGGGACCAGCCCCAGCATTTT
CASSHGTGRDQPQHF
>TRBJ2-3|TRBD1|.|TRBV7-9
TGTGCCAGCAGCTTAGAGGGGGCTAGCACAGATACGCAGTATTTT
CASSLEGASTDTQYF
>TRBJ2-3|.|.|TRBV27
TGTGCCAGCAGCCCGGACATAACCACAGATACGCAGTATTTT
CASSPDITTDTQYF
>TRBJ2-7|TRBD2|.|TRBV14
TGTGCCAGCAGCCAAGTGGTGGGGGGGTCCTCCTACGAGCAGTACTTC
CASSQVVGGSSYEQYF
>TRBJ1-1|.|.|TRBV5-1
TGCGCCAGCAGCTTGCCTACGTCAGGTCGAACAGGGACTGAAGCTTTCTTT
CASSLPTSGRTGTEAFF
>TRBJ1-5|.|.|TRBV21-1
TGTGCCAGCAGACCCGGCGGGGATAGCAATCAGCCCCAGCATTTT
CASRPGGDSNQPQHF
>TRBJ2-1|.|.|TRBV6-6
TGTGCCAGCAGCTACCTATCGGATGAGCAGTTCTTC
CASSYLSDEQFF
>TRBJ2-1|.|.|TRBV7-9
TGTGCCAGCAGCTTAGCGGGGGGACACAATGAGCAGTTCTTC
CASSLAGGHNEQFF
>TRBJ1-5|.|.|TRBV15
TGTGCCACCAGCAGAGCTGGGGGTGATCAGCCCCAGCATTTT
CATSRAGGDQPQHF
>TRBJ1-2|.|.|TRBV5-1
TGCGCCAGCAGCCTGGACGGGGAAGGCGGCTACACCTTC
CASSLDGEGGYTF
>TRBJ1-6|.|.|TRBV19
TGTGCCAGTAGTAGCACAACAGGTTCACCCCTCCACTTT
CASSSTTGSPLHF
>TRBJ2-1|TRBD1|.|TRBV5-4
TGTGCCAGCAGCCCGATGGACAGGAGCCCCTACAATGAGCAGTTCTTC
CASSPMDRSPYNEQFF
>TRBJ2-7|.|.|TRBV6-5
TGTGCCAGCAGTTACTTTGGGGATGGGTCCTACGAGCAGTACTTC
CASSYFGDGSYEQYF
>TRBJ2-3|TRBD2|.|TRBV19
TGTGCCAGTAGTCTTCGTAGCGGGGGGGTAAGCACAGATACGCAGTATTTT
CASSLRSGGVSTDTQYF
>TRBJ2-7|.|.|TRBV5-6
TGTGCCAGCAGTCCCGGACCCGAGGGGTACGAGCAGTACTTC
CASSPGPEGYEQYF
>TRBJ2-1|.|few|TRBV19
TGTGCCAGTAGTATTAGTAGAGTTAACAATGAGCAGTTCTTC
CASSISRVNNEQFF
>TRBJ1-2|.|.|TRBV29-1
TGCAGCGTTGAAGGGGGGGGCAGTTGCTATGGCTACACCTTC
CSVEGGGSCYGYTF
>TRBJ1-1|.|.|TRBV12-5
TGTGCTAGTGGTTTGGGGGAGGGAAGAACTGAAGCTTTCTTT
CASGLGEGRTEAFF
>TRBJ2-3|TRBD2|.|TRBV6-2/TRBV6-3
TGTGCCAGCAGTTACCCCCGGACTAGCGGGGGCCCGACTCAAGGCACAGATACGCAGTATTTT
CASSYPRTSGGPTQGTDTQYF
>TRBJ2-3|TRBD1|once|TRBV7-3
TGTGCCAGCAGCTTAAGGACAGGGGAAACAGATACGCAGTATTTT
CASSLRTGETDTQYF
>TRBJ1-6|.|.|TRBV9
TGTGCCAGCAGCGTAGGACAGGATAACTCACCCCTCCACTTT
CASSVGQDNSPLHF
>TRBJ2-1|TRBD2|.|TRBV11-2
TGTGCCAGCAGCTTTGGTGGCGGGGGGGCCGCTGAGCAGTTCTTC
CASSFGGGGAAEQFF
>TRBJ2-7|.|.|TRBV7-8
TGTGCCAGCAGCTATCCGGCCTCCTACGAGCAGTACTTC
CASSYPASYEQYF
>TRBJ2-7|.|.|TRBV5-6
TGTGCCAGCAGCTTGGCCCAGTACGAGCAGTACTTC
CASSLAQYEQYF
>TRBJ2-7|TRBD1|.|TRBV15
TGTGCCACCAGCATGGACAGGGGCGAGCAGTACTTC
CATSMDRGEQYF
>TRBJ2-1|.|.|TRBV5-4
TGTGCCAGCAGCTTGGGGGGGACCCTGGTCGAGCAGTTCTTC
CASSLGGTLVEQFF
>TRBJ2-3|TRBD1|once|TRBV6-4
TGTGCCAGCAGTCACCCGACAGGGGTTAGCACAGATACGCAGTATTTT
CASSHPTGVSTDTQYF
>TRBJ2-3|TRBD2|.|TRBV10-3
TGTGCCATCAGTGAGGCGGGGGGGATTAAAGATACGCAGTATTTT
CAISEAGGIKDTQYF